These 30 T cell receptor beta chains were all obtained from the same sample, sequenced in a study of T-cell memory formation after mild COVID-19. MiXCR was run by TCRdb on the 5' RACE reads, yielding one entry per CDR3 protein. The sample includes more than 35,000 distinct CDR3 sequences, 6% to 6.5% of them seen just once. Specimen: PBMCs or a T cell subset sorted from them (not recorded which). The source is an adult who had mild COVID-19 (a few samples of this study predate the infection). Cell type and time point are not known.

The CDR3 sequence: CASSDGTGTYNEQFF. The CDR3 nucleotides are TGTGCCAGCAGTGACGGGACAGGGACTTACAATGAGCAGTTCTTC. V is TRBV6-1 and J is TRBJ2-1, with 9 bases that match TRBD1. Trimming cost V 3 bases and J 4 bases; bases outside gene matches: 4. Per the germline V gene, CDR1 is MNHNS and CDR2 is SASEGT. This CDR3 is 15 amino acids long.

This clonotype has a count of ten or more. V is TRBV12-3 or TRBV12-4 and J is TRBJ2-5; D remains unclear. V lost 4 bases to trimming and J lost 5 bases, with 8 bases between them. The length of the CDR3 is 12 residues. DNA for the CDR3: TGTGCCAGCAGTTCGTACCGGGAGACCCAGTACTTC. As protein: CASSSYRETQYF.

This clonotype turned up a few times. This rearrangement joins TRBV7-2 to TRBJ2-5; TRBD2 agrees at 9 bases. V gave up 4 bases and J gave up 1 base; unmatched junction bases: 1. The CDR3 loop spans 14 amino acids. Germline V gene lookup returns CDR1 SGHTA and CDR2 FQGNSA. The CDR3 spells CASSWGLAQETQYF. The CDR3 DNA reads TGTGCCAGCAGCTGGGGACTAGCCCAAGAGACCCAGTACTTC.

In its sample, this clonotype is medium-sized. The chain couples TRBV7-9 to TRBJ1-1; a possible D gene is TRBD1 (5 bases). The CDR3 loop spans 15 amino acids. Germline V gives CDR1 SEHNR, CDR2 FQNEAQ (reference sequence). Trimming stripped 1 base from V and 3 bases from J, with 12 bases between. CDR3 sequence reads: CASSLGIGEDTEAFF. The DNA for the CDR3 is TGTGCCAGCAGCTTAGGAATAGGGGAGGACACTGAAGCTTTCTTT. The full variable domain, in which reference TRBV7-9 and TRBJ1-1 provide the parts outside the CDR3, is DTGVSQNPRHKITKRGQNVTFRCDPISEHNRLYWYRQTLGQGPEFLTYFQNEAQLEKSRLLSDRFSAERPKGSFSTLEIQRTEQGDSAMYLCASSLGIGEDTEAFFGQGTRLTVV.

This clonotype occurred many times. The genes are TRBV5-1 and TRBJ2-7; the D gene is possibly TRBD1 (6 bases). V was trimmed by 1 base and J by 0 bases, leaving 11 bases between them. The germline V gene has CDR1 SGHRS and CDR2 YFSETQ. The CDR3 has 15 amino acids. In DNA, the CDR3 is TGCGCCAGCAGCTTGTTGGCAGGGGTCTCCTACGAGCAGTACTTC. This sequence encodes CASSLLAGVSYEQYF. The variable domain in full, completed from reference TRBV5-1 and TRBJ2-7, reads KAGVTQTPRYLIKTRGQQVTLSCSPISGHRSVSWYQQTPGQGLQFLFEYFSETQRNKGNFPGRFSGRQFSNSRSEMNVSTLELGDSALYLCASSLLAGVSYEQYFGPGTRLTVT.

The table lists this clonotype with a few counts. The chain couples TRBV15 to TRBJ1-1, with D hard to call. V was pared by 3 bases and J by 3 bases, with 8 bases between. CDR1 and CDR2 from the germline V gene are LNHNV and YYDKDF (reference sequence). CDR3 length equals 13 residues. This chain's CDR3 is CATSRRGDTEAFF. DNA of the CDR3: TGTGCCACCAGCAGGCGTGGGGACACTGAAGCTTTCTTT. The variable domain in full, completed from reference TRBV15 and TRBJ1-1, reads DAMVIQNPRYQVTQFGKPVTLSCSQTLNHNVMYWYQQKSSQAPKLLFHYYDKDFNNEADTPDNFQSRRPNTSFCFLDIRSPGLGDTAMYLCATSRRGDTEAFFGQGTRLTVV.

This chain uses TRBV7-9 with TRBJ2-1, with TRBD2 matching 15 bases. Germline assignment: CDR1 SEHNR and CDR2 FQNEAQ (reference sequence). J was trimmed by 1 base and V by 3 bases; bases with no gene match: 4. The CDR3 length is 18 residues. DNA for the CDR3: TGTGCCAGCAGCTTTGGACTAGCGGGAGGGCAATCCTACAATGAGCAGTTCTTC. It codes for CASSFGLAGGQSYNEQFF. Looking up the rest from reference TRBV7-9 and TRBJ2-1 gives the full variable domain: DTGVSQNPRHKITKRGQNVTFRCDPISEHNRLYWYRQTLGQGPEFLTYFQNEAQLEKSRLLSDRFSAERPKGSFSTLEIQRTEQGDSAMYLCASSFGLAGGQSYNEQFFGPGTRLTVL.

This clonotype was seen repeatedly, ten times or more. This CDR3 reads CASSPTGWQGGYTF. Written as DNA, the CDR3 is TGTGCCAGCAGCCCGACCGGATGGCAGGGTGGCTACACCTTC. This rearrangement joins TRBV4-2 to TRBJ1-2, with D possibly TRBD1 on 5 matching bases. Germline CDR1 reads LGHNA; CDR2 reads YNFKEQ. CDR3 length: 14 amino acids. Trimming pared 4 bases from V and 7 bases from J, leaving 16 bases between.

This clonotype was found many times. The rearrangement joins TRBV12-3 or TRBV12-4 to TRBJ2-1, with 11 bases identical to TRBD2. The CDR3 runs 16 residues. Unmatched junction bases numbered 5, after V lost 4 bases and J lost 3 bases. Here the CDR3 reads CASSSLAGVLYNEQFF. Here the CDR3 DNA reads TGTGCCAGCAGTTCACTAGCGGGAGTTCTCTACAATGAGCAGTTCTTC.

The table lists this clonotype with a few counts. The CDR3 is CSVAGLTNYGYTF. The CDR3 nucleotides read TGCAGCGTTGCAGGGTTAACTAACTATGGCTACACCTTC. The chain combines TRBV29-1 with TRBJ1-2; the D gene is possibly TRBD1 (5 bases). CDR1 and CDR2 from the germline V gene are SQVTM and ANQGSEA. Between the trimmed V and J ends, which lost 4 bases and 0 bases, there was a span of 9 bases. This CDR3 comprises 13 residues.

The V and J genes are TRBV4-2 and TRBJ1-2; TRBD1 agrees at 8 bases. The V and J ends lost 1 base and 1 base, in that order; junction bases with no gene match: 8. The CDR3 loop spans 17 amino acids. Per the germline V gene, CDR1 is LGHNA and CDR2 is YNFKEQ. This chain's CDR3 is CASSQVPGQGGNYGYTF. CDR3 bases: TGTGCCAGCAGCCAAGTACCCGGACAGGGCGGTAACTATGGCTACACCTTC.

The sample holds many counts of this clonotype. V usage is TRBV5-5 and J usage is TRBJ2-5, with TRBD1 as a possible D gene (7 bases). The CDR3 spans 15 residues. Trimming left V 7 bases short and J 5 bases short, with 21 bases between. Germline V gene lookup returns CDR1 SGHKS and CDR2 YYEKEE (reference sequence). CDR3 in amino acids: CASGIAGGRVETQYF. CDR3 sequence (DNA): TGTGCCAGCGGAATCGCAGGGGGGCGAGTGGAGACCCAGTACTTC.

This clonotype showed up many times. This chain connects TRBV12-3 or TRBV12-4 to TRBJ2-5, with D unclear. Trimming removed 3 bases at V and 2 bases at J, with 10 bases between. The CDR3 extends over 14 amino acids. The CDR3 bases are TGTGCCAGCAGTTTGATGGCTCTTCAAGAGACCCAGTACTTC. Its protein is CASSLMALQETQYF.

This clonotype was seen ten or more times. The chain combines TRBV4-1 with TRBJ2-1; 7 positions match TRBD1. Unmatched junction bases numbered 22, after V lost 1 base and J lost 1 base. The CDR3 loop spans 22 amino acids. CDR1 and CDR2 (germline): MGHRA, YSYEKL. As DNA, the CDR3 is TGCGCCAGCAGCCAAGCCCTCCCCATAGACAGGGCCAGAAGAAGATCCTACAATGAGCAGTTCTTC. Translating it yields CASSQALPIDRARRRSYNEQFF.

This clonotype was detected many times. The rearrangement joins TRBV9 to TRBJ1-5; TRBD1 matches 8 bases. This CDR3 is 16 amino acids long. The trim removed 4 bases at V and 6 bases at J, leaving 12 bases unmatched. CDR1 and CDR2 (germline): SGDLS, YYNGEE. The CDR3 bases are TGTGCCAGCAGCCCTTCCCTCGGACAGGGTGGTCAGCCCCAGCATTTT. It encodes CASSPSLGQGGQPQHF. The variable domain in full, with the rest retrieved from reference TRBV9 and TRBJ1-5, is DSGVTQTPKHLITATGQRVTLRCSPRSGDLSVYWYQQSLDQGLQFLIQYYNGEERAKGNILERFSAQQFPDLHSELNLSSLELGDSALYFCASSPSLGQGGQPQHFGDGTRLSIL.

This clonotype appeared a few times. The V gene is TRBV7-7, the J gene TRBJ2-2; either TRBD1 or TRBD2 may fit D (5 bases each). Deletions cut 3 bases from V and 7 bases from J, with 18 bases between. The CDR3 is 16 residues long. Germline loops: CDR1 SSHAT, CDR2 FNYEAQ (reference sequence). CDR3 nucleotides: TGTGCCAGCAGCTTTTCCGGGACCGGGTCTGTCGGGGAGCTGTTTTTT. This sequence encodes CASSFSGTGSVGELFF.

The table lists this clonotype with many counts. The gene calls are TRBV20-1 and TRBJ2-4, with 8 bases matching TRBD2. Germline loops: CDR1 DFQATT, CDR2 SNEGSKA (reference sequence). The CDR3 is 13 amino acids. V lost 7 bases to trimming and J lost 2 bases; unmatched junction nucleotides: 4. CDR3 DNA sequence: TGCAGTGTAACGGGGGGGCCCAAAAACATTCAGTACTTC. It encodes CSVTGGPKNIQYF.

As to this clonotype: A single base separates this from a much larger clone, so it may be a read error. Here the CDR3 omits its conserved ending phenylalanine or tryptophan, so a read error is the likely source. The CDR3 sequence: CASSLAGQGRAFL. The CDR3 DNA is TGCGCCAGCAGCTTGGCGGGACAGGGGCGGGCTTTCCTT. The rearrangement uses TRBV5-1 and TRBJ1-1, with 10 bases matching TRBD1. This CDR3 has 13 residues. The junction had 4 bases not matched to a gene; V was cut back by 0 bases and J by 11 bases. Germline V gives CDR1 SGHRS, CDR2 YFSETQ.

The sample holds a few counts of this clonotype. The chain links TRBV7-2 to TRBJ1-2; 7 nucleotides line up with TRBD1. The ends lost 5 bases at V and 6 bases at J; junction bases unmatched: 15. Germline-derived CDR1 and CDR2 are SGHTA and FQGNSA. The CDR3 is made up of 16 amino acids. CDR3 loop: CASSASDRGRLDGYTF. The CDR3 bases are TGTGCCAGCAGCGCCAGTGATAGGGGGCGATTGGATGGCTACACCTTC. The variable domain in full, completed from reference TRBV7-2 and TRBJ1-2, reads GAGVSQSPSNKVTEKGKDVELRCDPISGHTALYWYRQSLGQGLEFLIYFQGNSAPDKSGLPSDRFSAERTGGSVSTLTIQRTQQEDSAVYLCASSASDRGRLDGYTFGSGTRLTVV.

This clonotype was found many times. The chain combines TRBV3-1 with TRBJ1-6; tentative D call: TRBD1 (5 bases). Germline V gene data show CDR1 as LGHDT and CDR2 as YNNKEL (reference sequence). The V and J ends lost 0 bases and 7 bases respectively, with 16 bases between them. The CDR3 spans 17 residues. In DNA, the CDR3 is TGTGCCAGCAGCCAAGAAAATGGGGCACTACGGAATTCACCCCTCCACTTT. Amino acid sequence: CASSQENGALRNSPLHF.

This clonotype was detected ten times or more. CDR3 in DNA: TGTGCCAGCAGCTTAGACCCCACGGACGAGCAGTACTTC. Its protein product is CASSLDPTDEQYF. The chain uses TRBV7-9 and TRBJ2-7; unclear D gene. CDR1 is SEHNR, CDR2 FQNEAQ, per germline (reference sequence). The germline V and J ends were trimmed by 1 base and 5 bases, with 9 bases remaining between them. This CDR3 has 13 amino acids.

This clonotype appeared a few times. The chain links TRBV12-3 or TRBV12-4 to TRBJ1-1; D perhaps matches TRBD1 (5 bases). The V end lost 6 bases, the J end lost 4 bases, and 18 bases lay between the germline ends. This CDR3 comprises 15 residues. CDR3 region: CASSRDVGVSTEAFF. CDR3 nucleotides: TGTGCCAGCAGCCGTGATGTGGGGGTGAGCACTGAAGCTTTCTTT.

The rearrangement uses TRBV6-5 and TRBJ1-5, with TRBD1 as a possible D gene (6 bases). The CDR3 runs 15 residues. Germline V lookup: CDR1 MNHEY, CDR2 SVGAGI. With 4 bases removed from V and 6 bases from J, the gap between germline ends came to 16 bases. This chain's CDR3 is CASSSLGGSGQPQHF. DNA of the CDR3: TGTGCCAGCAGTTCGTTAGGGGGGAGTGGTCAGCCCCAGCATTTT.

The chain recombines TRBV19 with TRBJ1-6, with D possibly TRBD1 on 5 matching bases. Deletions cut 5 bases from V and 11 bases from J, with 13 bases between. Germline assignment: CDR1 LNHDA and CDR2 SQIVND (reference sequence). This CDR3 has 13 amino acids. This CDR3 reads CASSGRDYTPLHF. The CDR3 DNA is TGTGCCAGTAGTGGCCGGGACTATACACCCCTCCACTTT.

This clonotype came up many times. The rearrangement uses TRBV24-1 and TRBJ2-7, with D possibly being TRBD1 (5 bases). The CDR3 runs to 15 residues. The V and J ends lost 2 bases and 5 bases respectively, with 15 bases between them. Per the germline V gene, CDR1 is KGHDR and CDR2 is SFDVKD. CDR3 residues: CATSDSPPGSHEQYF. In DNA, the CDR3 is TGTGCCACCAGTGATTCCCCCCCAGGGTCCCACGAGCAGTACTTC.

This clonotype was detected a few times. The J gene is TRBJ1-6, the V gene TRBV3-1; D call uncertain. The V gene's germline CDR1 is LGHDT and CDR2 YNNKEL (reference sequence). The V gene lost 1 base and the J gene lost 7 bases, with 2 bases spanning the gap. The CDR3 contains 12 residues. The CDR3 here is CASSQGNSPLHF. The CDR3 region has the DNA TGTGCCAGCAGCCAAGGGAATTCACCCCTCCACTTT.

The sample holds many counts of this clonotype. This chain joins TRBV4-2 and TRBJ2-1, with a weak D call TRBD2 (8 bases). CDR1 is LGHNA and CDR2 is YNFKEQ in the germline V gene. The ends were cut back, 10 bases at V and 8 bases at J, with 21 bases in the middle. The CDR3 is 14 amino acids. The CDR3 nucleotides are TGTGCCACCAAAACCGGGACAGCGGGAGATGAGCAGTTCTTC. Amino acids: CATKTGTAGDEQFF.

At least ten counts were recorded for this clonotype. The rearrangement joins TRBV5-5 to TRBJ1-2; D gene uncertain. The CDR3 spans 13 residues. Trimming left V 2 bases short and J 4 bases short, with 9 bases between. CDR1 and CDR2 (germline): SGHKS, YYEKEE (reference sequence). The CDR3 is CASSFPGGYGYTF. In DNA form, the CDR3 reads TGTGCCAGCAGCTTTCCGGGAGGCTATGGCTACACCTTC. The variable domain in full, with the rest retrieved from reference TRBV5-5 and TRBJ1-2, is DAGVTQSPTHLIKTRGQQVTLRCSPISGHKSVSWYQQVLGQGPQFIFQYYEKEERGRGNFPDRFSARQFPNYSSELNVNALLLGDSALYLCASSFPGGYGYTFGSGTRLTVV.

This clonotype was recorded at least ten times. DNA for the CDR3: TGTGCCAGCAGTCGACTAGTATACAATGAGCAGTTCTTC. Encoded protein: CASSRLVYNEQFF. The chain combines TRBV6-2 or TRBV6-3 with TRBJ2-1; weak D call: TRBD2 (6 bases). The germline CDR1 and CDR2 sequences are MNHEY and SVGEGT. The CDR3 is 13 residues long. Deletions cut 5 bases from V and 4 bases from J, with 9 bases between.

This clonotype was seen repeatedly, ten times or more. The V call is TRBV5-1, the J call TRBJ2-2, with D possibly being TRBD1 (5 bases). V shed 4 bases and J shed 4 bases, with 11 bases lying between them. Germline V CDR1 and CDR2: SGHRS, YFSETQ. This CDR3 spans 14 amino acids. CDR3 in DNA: TGCGCCAGCAGCCCCGGACATTCCACCGGGGAGCTGTTTTTT. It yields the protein CASSPGHSTGELFF. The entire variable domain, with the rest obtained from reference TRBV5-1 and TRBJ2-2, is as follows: KAGVTQTPRYLIKTRGQQVTLSCSPISGHRSVSWYQQTPGQGLQFLFEYFSETQRNKGNFPGRFSGRQFSNSRSEMNVSTLELGDSALYLCASSPGHSTGELFFGEGSRLTVL.